The 11 T cell receptor beta chains given below trace back to one sample, sequenced in a study of T cell clonality in common variable immunodeficiency (dated by TCRdb to between 2015 and 2017). Libraries were constructed by the immunoSEQ multiplex PCR assay. Held by TCRdb, this immuneACCESS table contains in-frame sequences only and omits some clones. Under half of the omission traces to an unresolved V gene where checked; the cause of the rest is unknown. Across this sample, roughly 40,000 clones were tabulated and none appeared just once. The ten largest clones capture roughly 2.9% of the sample. Sequenced input: peripheral blood mononuclear cells. The receptor set was obtained from a person aged 18 to 75 in good health.

This clone was observed many times. The read stops 3 residues short of the end of the CDR3; the missing end is completed from the germline J gene. The chain uses TRBV4-1 and TRBJ2-7; the D gene is possibly TRBD1 (6 bases). CDR3 length: 15 residues. V was pared by 1 base and J by 0 bases, with 10 bases between. Germline CDR1 MGHRA, CDR2 YSYEKL. The sequenced CDR3 bases are TGCGCCAGCAGCCAAGCCAGCAGGGGCTCCTACGAG. Protein sequence: CASSQASRGSYE. In full, the CDR3 reads CASSQASRGSYEQYF.

The table lists this clone with many counts. The observed sequence ends 3 residues before the CDR3 terminus, with the missing tail filled in from the germline J gene. The rearrangement uses TRBV6-2 or TRBV6-3 and TRBJ2-4; possible D gene TRBD2, 5 bases. The CDR3 is 15 amino acids. Germline CDR1 and CDR2: MNHEY and SVGEGT. Deletions cut 2 bases from V and 5 bases from J, with 13 bases between. The sequenced CDR3 bases are TGTGCCAGCAGTTACCGGACTGCTCGGGAAAACATT. It is translated as CASSYRTARENI. The whole CDR3 protein is CASSYRTARENIQYF.

By frequency in the sample, this clone is medium-sized. The read ends 3 residues before the CDR3 terminus; that terminus is restored from the germline J gene. The rearrangement joins TRBV6-2 or TRBV6-3 to TRBJ1-1, with 8 positions matching TRBD1. After removal of 6 bases from V and 4 bases from J, the junction contained 10 bases not matched to a gene. Germline CDR1 is MNHEY and CDR2 is SVGEGT. The CDR3 covers 15 residues. CDR3 sequence reads: CASRRAGDRITEAFF. The CDR3 bases that were read are TGTGCCAGCAGAAGGGCAGGGGACAGGATCACTGAA.

Many counts were recorded for this clone. With the read ending 3 residues before the CDR3 end, the germline J gene is used to fill in that end. The genes are TRBV5-6 and TRBJ2-7, with 8 bases matching TRBD2. Per germline, CDR1 SGHDT and CDR2 YYEEEE. CDR3 length: 14 amino acids. J lost 5 bases, V lost 1 base, and 5 bases had no gene match. The chain's CDR3 is CASSLTAGADEQYF. Incomplete CDR3 DNA: TGTGCCAGCAGCTTGACAGCGGGGGCGGACGAG.

This clone has a count of ten or more. The CDR3 is cut off 3 residues early in the read; its end comes from the germline J gene. Other nucleotide sequences from this sample produce the same CDR3. The rearrangement joins TRBV5-1 to TRBJ1-5; 7 bases are shared with TRBD1. CDR1 is SGHRS and CDR2 is YFSETQ in the germline V gene. Trimming cost V 2 bases and J 5 bases; bases outside gene matches: 4. The CDR3 loop spans 14 amino acids. The CDR3 here is CASSLGGADQPQHF. The CDR3 bases that were read are TGCGCCAGCAGCTTAGGGGGCGCAGATCAGCCC. The full variable domain, completed using reference TRBV5-1 and TRBJ1-5, is KAGVTQTPRYLIKTRGQQVTLSCSPISGHRSVSWYQQTPGQGLQFLFEYFSETQRNKGNFPGRFSGRQFSNSRSEMNVSTLELGDSALYLCASSLGGADQPQHFGDGTRLSIL.

In this sample, this clone turned up many times. The read ends 3 residues shy of where the CDR3 ends; the end is completed using the germline J gene. The chain has TRBV12-3 or TRBV12-4 and TRBJ2-7, with 7 bases matching TRBD1. V was clipped by 2 bases and J by 3 bases; unmatched bases: 4. The CDR3 extends over 14 amino acids. The covered CDR3 bases are TGTGCCAGCAGTTTATCTGCAGGGGGCTACGAG. Residues: CASSLSAGGYE. The complete CDR3 protein is CASSLSAGGYEQYF.

This clone was observed a handful of times. The junction differs from germline at one of its ends, possibly a read error. The read finishes 3 residues shy of the CDR3 end, and the germline J gene is used to complete it. The V and J genes are TRBV18 and TRBJ2-1, with TRBD2 matching over 7 bases. Germline CDR1 and CDR2: KGHSH and LQKENI. The CDR3 extends over 17 amino acids. CDR3: CASSPPLAVSSYNEQFF. The sequenced part of the CDR3 DNA is TGTGCCAGCTCTCCACCTCTAGCGGTAAGCTCCTACAATGAG.

This clone was recorded many times. The read ends 3 residues before the CDR3 terminus; that terminus is restored from the germline J gene. The J gene is TRBJ2-3, the V gene TRBV3-1 (or the pseudogene TRBV3-2); TRBD2 aligns across 10 bases. V was clipped by 3 bases and J by 3 bases; unmatched bases: 3. The CDR3 length is 15 residues. The germline V gene has CDR1 LGHDT and CDR2 YNNKEL (reference sequence). The CDR3 DNA, read in part, is TGTGCCAGCAGCCATTCTAGCGGGGGTACAGATACG. Amino acid sequence: CASSHSSGGTDT. The whole CDR3 sequence reads CASSHSSGGTDTQYF.

The table lists this clone with many counts. The observed sequence ends 3 residues before the CDR3 terminus, with the missing tail filled in from the germline J gene. V is TRBV18 and J is TRBJ2-3; D remains unclear. CDR1 KGHSH and CDR2 LQKENI come from the germline V gene. The CDR3 totals 16 residues. Trimming left V 2 bases short and J 1 base short, with 13 bases between. CDR3 DNA, as far as it was read: TGTGCCAGCTCACCAAACGAAGGGTTAGGCACAGATACG. Protein: CASSPNEGLGTDT. The whole CDR3 region reads CASSPNEGLGTDTQYF.

Many counts were recorded for this clone. The read halts 3 residues ahead of the CDR3 end, with the missing end drawn from the germline J gene. The rearrangement joins TRBV2 to TRBJ1-1; D might be TRBD1 (5 bases). From germline, CDR1 is SNHLY and CDR2 FYNNEI. The CDR3 consists of 13 residues. The CDR3 DNA, read in part, is TGTGCCAGCAGTGAAGGGGAAGGGGTTGGG. As protein: CASSEGEGVG. In full, the CDR3 reads CASSEGEGVGAFF.

This clone was picked up a small number of times. The CDR3 end is not reached by the read, which stops 3 residues before it; the germline J gene fills it in. The chain recombines TRBV2 with TRBJ2-7; D is undetermined. V lost 7 bases and J lost 3, with 13 bases in between. CDR3 length: 13 amino acids. Per germline, CDR1 SNHLY and CDR2 FYNNEI. CDR3 loop: CASKNTAGYEQYF. CDR3 bases read: TGTGCCAGCAAAAATACCGCCGGCTACGAG.